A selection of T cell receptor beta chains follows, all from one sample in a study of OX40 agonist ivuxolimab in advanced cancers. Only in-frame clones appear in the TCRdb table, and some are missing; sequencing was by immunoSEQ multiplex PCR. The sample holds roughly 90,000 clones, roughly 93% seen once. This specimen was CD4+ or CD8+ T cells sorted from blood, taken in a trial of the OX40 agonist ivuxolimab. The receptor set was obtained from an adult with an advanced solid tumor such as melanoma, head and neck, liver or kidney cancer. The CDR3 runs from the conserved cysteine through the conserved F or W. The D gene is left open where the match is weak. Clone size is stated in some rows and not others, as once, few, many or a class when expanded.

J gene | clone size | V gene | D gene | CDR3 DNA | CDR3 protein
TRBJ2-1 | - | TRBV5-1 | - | TGCGCCAGCAGCTTGGAGGGTAACTACAATGAGCAGTTCTTC | CASSLEGNYNEQFF
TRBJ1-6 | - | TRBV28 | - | TGTGCCAGCAGTTTTCGGGATAATTCACCCCTCCACTTT | CASSFRDNSPLHF
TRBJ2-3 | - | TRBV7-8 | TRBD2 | TGTGCCAGCAGCCCAGTGACTAGCGGAAGCACAGATACGCAGTATTTT | CASSPVTSGSTDTQYF
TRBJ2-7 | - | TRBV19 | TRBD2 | TGTGCCAGTAGTATATCTAGCGGAGACTACGAGCAGTACTTC | CASSISSGDYEQYF
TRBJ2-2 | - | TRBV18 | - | TGTGCCAGCTCACCACCCTCAGGGGTCGGGACCGGGGAGCTGTTTTTT | CASSPPSGVGTGELFF
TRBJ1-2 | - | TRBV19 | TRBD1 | TGTGCCAGTAGTATACAACAGGGGAATGGCTACACCTTC | CASSIQQGNGYTF
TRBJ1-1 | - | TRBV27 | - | TGTGCCAGCAGTTCAGACCTACTGAACACTGAAGCTTTCTTT | CASSSDLLNTEAFF
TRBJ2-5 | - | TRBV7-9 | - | TGTGCCAGCAGCTTAGTCAGCAGGGGGGAAGAGACCCAGTACTTC | CASSLVSRGEETQYF
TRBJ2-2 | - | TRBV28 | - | TGTGCCAGTGAGGTCGAGGTCACCGGGGAGCTGTTTTTT | CASEVEVTGELFF
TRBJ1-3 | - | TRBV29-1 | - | TGCAGCGTTGGGCTTGGTTCATCTGGAAACACCATATATTTT | CSVGLGSSGNTIYF
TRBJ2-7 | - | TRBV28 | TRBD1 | TGTGCCAGCAGTCCACAGACAGGGGGCCTCGCCTACGAGCAGTACTTC | CASSPQTGGLAYEQYF
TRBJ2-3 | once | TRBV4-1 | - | TGCGCCAGCAGCCAATACACAGGGACAGATACGCAGTATTTT | CASSQYTGTDTQYF
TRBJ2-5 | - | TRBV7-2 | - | TGTGCCAGCAGCTTCTCGCAGGGTTCTGAGACCCAGTACTTC | CASSFSQGSETQYF
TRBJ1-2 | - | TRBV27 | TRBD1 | TGTGCCAGCAGCTACACCGGGACAGTCAACTATGGCTACACCTTC | CASSYTGTVNYGYTF
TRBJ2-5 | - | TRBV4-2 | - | TGTGCCAGCAGCCAAGAAGGGGGGCGGGCTTACCAAGAGACCCAGTACTTC | CASSQEGGRAYQETQYF
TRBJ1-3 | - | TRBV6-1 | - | TGTGCCAGCAGTGCTCGAGAGGGGAGGAGTGGAAACACCATATATTTT | CASSAREGRSGNTIYF
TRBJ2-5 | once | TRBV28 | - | TGTGCCAGCAGTTTAACCAAATCGTCAGAGACCCAGTACTTC | CASSLTKSSETQYF
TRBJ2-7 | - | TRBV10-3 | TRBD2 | TGTGCCATCAGTGGGACTAGCTTATACGAGCAGTACTTC | CAISGTSLYEQYF
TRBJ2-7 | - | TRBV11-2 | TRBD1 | TGTGCCAGCAGCACGAGGACAGGAGCCTACGAGCAGTACTTC | CASSTRTGAYEQYF
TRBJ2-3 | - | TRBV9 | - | TGTGCCAGCAGCGTAGAACTAGCCGGAGGGGCAGATACGCAGTATTTT | CASSVELAGGADTQYF
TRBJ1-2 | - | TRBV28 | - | TGTGCCAGCAGTTTGGCACAGTTAATCGGGGGCTACACCTTC | CASSLAQLIGGYTF
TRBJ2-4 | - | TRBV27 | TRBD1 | TGTGCCAGCAGTTACTCCGGACAGGGTATTATGCACATTCAGTACTTC | CASSYSGQGIMHIQYF
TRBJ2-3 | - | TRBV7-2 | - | TGTGCCAGCAGCTTAAGTAGAGGGAGCAGGGGAGATACGCAGTATTTT | CASSLSRGSRGDTQYF
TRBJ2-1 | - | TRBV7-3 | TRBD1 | TGTGCCAGCAGCTCCACAGGGGGCCCCTACAATGAGCAGTTCTTC | CASSSTGGPYNEQFF
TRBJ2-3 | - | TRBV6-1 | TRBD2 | TGTGCCAGCAGTATGCGGGAGATAGATACGCAGTATTTT | CASSMREIDTQYF
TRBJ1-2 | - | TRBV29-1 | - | TGCAGCGTTGATTGGGGGAACTATGGCTACACCTTC | CSVDWGNYGYTF
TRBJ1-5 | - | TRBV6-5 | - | TGTGCCAGCAGACCTAGACAGAATAGCAATCAGCCCCAGCATTTT | CASRPRQNSNQPQHF
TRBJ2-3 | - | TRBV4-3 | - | TGCGCCAGCAGCCAAGATTTAACGGGAATGAGTAGGGACTCTGGCACAGATACGCAGTATTTT | CASSQDLTGMSRDSGTDTQYF
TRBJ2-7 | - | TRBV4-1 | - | TGCGCCAGCAGCCAAGGGAGCCTCTACGAGCAGTACTTC | CASSQGSLYEQYF
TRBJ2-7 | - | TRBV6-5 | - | TGTGCCAGCAGTTTTCAGCGGAGCTCCTACGAGCAGTACTTC | CASSFQRSSYEQYF
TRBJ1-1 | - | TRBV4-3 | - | TGCGCCAGCAGCCAAGATACTAACACTGAAGCTTTCTTT | CASSQDTNTEAFF
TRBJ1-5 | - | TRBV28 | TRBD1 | TGTGCCAGCATCTCAAGCGCGGGGGACAGAAGGAATCAGCCCCAGCATTTT | CASISSAGDRRNQPQHF
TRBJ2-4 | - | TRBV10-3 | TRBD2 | TGTGCCATCAGTGAGCGCATCGCCGATGCTAGCGGAAACATTCAGTACTTC | CAISERIADASGNIQYF
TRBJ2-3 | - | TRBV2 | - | TGTGCCAGCAGTGAAGCCGGGGTCCCCACAGATACGCAGTATTTT | CASSEAGVPTDTQYF